Listed here are 24 T cell receptor beta chains from one sample, sequenced in a study of blood T cells in healthy people across ages. Using a J-beta primer mix together with a sample-barcoded 5' primer, a second PCR was run for roughly 6 to 12 cycles. TCRdb ran MiXCR on the 5' RACE reads and lists one entry per CDR3 protein. The sample shows about 320,000 distinct CDR3 sequences, roughly 27% of them seen only once. The sequencing sample was made of blood. The source of these receptors is a woman aged 70-85 years in good health.

This clonotype has only a few counts. This chain uses TRBV28 with TRBJ2-7; D call uncertain. The CDR3 contains 13 residues. V lost 3 bases and J 6 bases, leaving 12 bases between the germline ends. Germline V lookup: CDR1 MDHEN, CDR2 SYDVKM. CDR3 residues: CASSFLVPAEQYF. The CDR3 DNA reads as TGTGCCAGCAGTTTCCTAGTCCCGGCCGAGCAGTACTTC.

This clonotype occurred many times. The chain uses TRBV20-1 and TRBJ1-2, with TRBD1 identical over 10 bases. The CDR3 runs to 13 residues. V gave up 5 bases and J gave up 8 bases; unmatched junction bases: 8. Germline CDR1 is DFQATT and CDR2 is SNEGSKA (reference sequence). As DNA, the CDR3 is TGCAGTGCTGAACGGACAGGGGGAGAAGGCTACACCTTC. Protein: CSAERTGGEGYTF.

This chain joins TRBV15 and TRBJ2-3; D tentatively fits TRBD1 or TRBD2 (6 bases each). This CDR3 comprises 13 residues. Germline lookup yields CDR1 LNHNV and CDR2 YYDKDF (reference sequence). V gave up 3 bases and J gave up 8 bases, with 12 bases separating them. The CDR3 nucleotides read TGTGCCACCAGCAGTCCCAAGGGGGGTACGCAGTATTTT. Translating gives CATSSPKGGTQYF.

About this clonotype: Relative to the germline gene, one junction end is altered; a read error may explain this. The chain uses TRBV12-3 or TRBV12-4 and TRBJ1-2, with D unresolved. The CDR3 is 16 residues long. The CDR3 loop is CASSFELTTSAYGYTF. CDR3 sequence (DNA): TGTGCCAGTAGTTTTGAGCTAACCACCTCTGCTTATGGCTACACCTTC.

In this sample, this clonotype turned up once. The chain combines TRBV7-9 with TRBJ2-2, with D maybe TRBD2 (5 bases). The V end lost 3 bases, the J end lost 3 bases, and 14 bases lay between the germline ends. The CDR3 runs to 16 residues. Germline CDR1 reads SEHNR; CDR2 reads FQNEAQ (reference sequence). Here the CDR3 DNA reads TGTGCCAGCAGCTTTAAGGAGGTTCTTTACACCGGGGAGCTGTTTTTT. Its translation is CASSFKEVLYTGELFF.

This clonotype was seen only a few times. The V and J genes are TRBV3-1 and TRBJ1-4; no clear D gene. The germline V gene encodes CDR1 LGHDT and CDR2 YNNKEL (reference sequence). Deletions cut 5 bases from V and 4 bases from J, with 8 bases between. The length of the CDR3 is 13 residues. CDR3: CASSSWGNEKLFF. In DNA, the CDR3 is TGTGCCAGCAGCTCGTGGGGTAATGAAAAACTGTTTTTT. The variable domain in full, with the rest retrieved from reference TRBV3-1 and TRBJ1-4, is DTAVSQTPKYLVTQMGNDKSIKCEQNLGHDTMYWYKQDSKKFLKIMFSYNNKELIINETVPNRFSPKSPDKAHLNLHINSLELGDSAVYFCASSSWGNEKLFFGSGTQLSVL.

This chain links TRBV7-8 with TRBJ2-7, with D unresolved. The assigned J gene may be wrong: the sequence end matches TRBJ2-5 better. The CDR3 is 11 residues long. CDR1 is SGHVS, CDR2 FQNEAQ, per germline. The CDR3 DNA follows: TGTGCCAGCACCGGATATGAGACCCAGTACTTC. It is translated as CASTGYETQYF.

V usage is TRBV25-1 and J usage is TRBJ2-3, with D tentatively TRBD1 or TRBD2 (5 bases each). Germline CDR1 and CDR2: MGHDK and SYGVNS. Trimming pared 3 bases from V and 4 bases from J, leaving 11 bases between. The CDR3 spans 14 residues. For the CDR3, the DNA is TGTGCCAGCAGTGACCGAAGAGGGGCAGATACGCAGTATTTT. This sequence encodes CASSDRRGADTQYF.

V usage is TRBV7-2 and J usage is TRBJ2-5; D possibly corresponds to TRBD1 (5 bases). The last part of the DNA fits TRBJ2-1 better; the J call may be wrong. The CDR3 runs 15 residues. Germline-derived CDR1 and CDR2 are SGHTA and FQGNSA. This chain's CDR3 is CASRPRVLLCNEQFF. In nucleotides, the CDR3 is TGTGCCAGCAGACCCAGGGTCCTCCTCTGCAATGAGCAGTTCTTC.

V gene TRBV3-1 combines with J gene TRBJ2-1; D is possibly TRBD2 (6 bases). Trimming stripped 1 base from V and 6 bases from J, with 13 bases between. The CDR3 loop spans 15 amino acids. Germline V lookup: CDR1 LGHDT, CDR2 YNNKEL (reference sequence). The CDR3 DNA sequence: TGTGCCAGCAGCCAAGGGCCGACTAGAACCAATGAGCAGTTCTTC. Translation: CASSQGPTRTNEQFF.

The chain couples TRBV6-5 to TRBJ2-7, with 9 bases matching TRBD2. This CDR3 is built from 15 residues. J was trimmed by 0 bases and V by 7 bases; bases with no gene match: 7. The germline V gene has CDR1 MNHEY and CDR2 SVGAGI. The CDR3 sequence: CASNFSGSTSYEQYF. As DNA, the CDR3 is TGTGCCAGCAATTTTAGCGGGAGCACCTCCTACGAGCAGTACTTC.

The chain uses TRBV7-2 and TRBJ1-2; D is possibly TRBD1 (6 bases). The V gene lost 8 bases and the J gene lost 7 bases, with 17 bases spanning the gap. The germline CDR1 and CDR2 sequences are SGHTA and FQGNSA. The CDR3 spans 13 residues. The chain's CDR3 is CASLRGGFGGYTF. CDR3 sequence (DNA): TGTGCCAGCCTCAGGGGAGGATTCGGTGGCTACACCTTC.

J is TRBJ1-3 and V is TRBV9; TRBD1 might be the D (5 bases). The CDR3 spans 16 residues. From germline, CDR1 is SGDLS and CDR2 YYNGEE. Trimming took off 3 bases at V and 0 bases at J, with 13 bases between the two ends. This chain's CDR3 is CASSGQQEGSGNTIYF. The CDR3 region has the DNA TGTGCCAGCAGCGGACAACAGGAAGGCTCTGGAAACACCATATATTTT. The full variable domain, completed using reference TRBV9 and TRBJ1-3, is DSGVTQTPKHLITATGQRVTLRCSPRSGDLSVYWYQQSLDQGLQFLIQYYNGEERAKGNILERFSAQQFPDLHSELNLSSLELGDSALYFCASSGQQEGSGNTIYFGEGSWLTVV.

The CDR3 DNA reads TGTGCCAGCAGCTTGAGCGGGAGTCACTCATTCGAGCAGTACTTC. Its translation is CASSLSGSHSFEQYF. The chain uses TRBV5-6 and TRBJ2-5; 8 bases match TRBD2. The assigned J gene may be wrong: the sequence end matches TRBJ2-7 better. Germline CDR1 is SGHDT and CDR2 is YYEEEE. The CDR3 runs to 15 residues.

The chain carries TRBV20-1 and TRBJ2-3; 8 bases match TRBD2. The V and J ends lost 6 bases and 0 bases, in that order; junction bases with no gene match: 11. The CDR3 is made up of 16 amino acids. Germline V gene data show CDR1 as DFQATT and CDR2 as SNEGSKA (reference sequence). The CDR3, as DNA: TGCAGTGCAAATGCCCGACTAGCGCTAAGCACAGATACGCAGTATTTT. This codes for CSANARLALSTDTQYF.

This clonotype came up many times. The V call is TRBV27, the J call TRBJ2-1; D gene unclear. Deletions cut 8 bases from V and 9 bases from J, with 11 bases between. This CDR3 is 11 amino acids long. Germline CDR1 MNHEY, CDR2 SMNVEV (reference sequence). The CDR3 here is CASAQLAEQFF. CDR3 DNA: TGTGCCAGCGCCCAACTGGCTGAGCAGTTCTTC.

The chain carries TRBV27 and TRBJ1-2; D is possibly TRBD1 (5 bases). CDR1 and CDR2 (germline): MNHEY, SMNVEV (reference sequence). CDR3 size: 14 residues. Trimming removed 4 bases from V and 8 bases from J, with 17 bases in between. In DNA form, the CDR3 reads TGTGCCAGCAGTTCTAACGGGACCCCTGAAGGCTACACCTTC. It specifies CASSSNGTPEGYTF.

The chain couples TRBV29-1 to TRBJ2-5, with D possibly being TRBD2 (6 bases). Germline V gene sequence: CDR1 SQVTM, CDR2 ANQGSEA. V gave up 4 bases and J gave up 2 bases, with 23 bases separating them. This CDR3 contains 17 residues. This CDR3 reads CSVGGLSGGMGQETQYF. The CDR3 DNA sequence: TGCAGCGTTGGCGGGCTTTCTGGCGGGATGGGGCAAGAGACCCAGTACTTC.

In its sample, this clonotype was seen once. The chain combines TRBV7-2 with TRBJ2-7; 7 positions match TRBD2. The V segment lost 1 base and the J segment 12 bases; nucleotides outside the gene matches: 12. The CDR3 sequence is 14 residues long. Germline V CDR1 and CDR2: SGHTA, FQGNSA. The CDR3 is CASSLEWAGETRYF. In DNA form, the CDR3 reads TGTGCCAGCAGCTTAGAATGGGCGGGAGAGACCCGGTACTTC.

In the case of this clonotype: One end of the junction varies from germline; a read error may be responsible. This chain links TRBV7-3 with TRBJ1-4; no reliable D call. The CDR3 has 15 amino acids. In germline, CDR1 is SGHTA, CDR2 FQGTGA. The CDR3 protein is CVSSPISPANEKLFF. As DNA, the CDR3 is TGTGTCAGCAGCCCTATTTCTCCAGCTAATGAAAAACTGTTTTTT. Drawing the rest from reference TRBV7-3 and TRBJ1-4, the complete variable domain is GAGVSQTPSNKVTEKGKYVELRCDPISGHTALYWYRQSLGQGPEFLIYFQGTGAADDSGLPNDRFFAVRPEGSVSTLKIQRTERGDSAVYLCVSSPISPANEKLFFGSGTQLSVL.

This clonotype was seen only a few times. The chain couples TRBV6-1 to TRBJ1-1; no definite D call. The germline V and J ends were trimmed by 4 bases and 1 base, with 10 bases remaining between them. This CDR3 is 14 amino acids long. From germline, CDR1 is MNHNS and CDR2 SASEGT. CDR3 sequence reads: CASSVGAQNTEAFF. The CDR3 DNA sequence: TGTGCCAGCAGTGTCGGCGCGCAGAACACTGAAGCTTTCTTT.

This clonotype was seen at least ten times. The chain carries TRBV3-1 and TRBJ2-7; 7 bases map to TRBD2. This CDR3 is 17 amino acids long. The germline V gene has CDR1 LGHDT and CDR2 YNNKEL (reference sequence). After removal of 3 bases from V and 2 bases from J, the junction contained 13 bases not matched to a gene. CDR3 sequence: CASSQSLGRSGAYEQYF. The CDR3 DNA is TGTGCCAGCAGCCAGTCATTGGGGCGGAGCGGGGCCTACGAGCAGTACTTC.

This clonotype has a count of ten or more. This chain joins TRBV15 and TRBJ2-7; TRBD2 is a possible D gene (5 bases). The V end was cut by 0 bases, the J end by 1 base, with 7 bases between. Germline lookup yields CDR1 LNHNV and CDR2 YYDKDF (reference sequence). The CDR3 length is 14 residues. The CDR3 reads CATSRDGLSYEQYF. For the CDR3, the DNA is TGTGCCACCAGCAGAGATGGACTTTCCTACGAGCAGTACTTC.

Only a few counts were recorded for this clonotype. This chain connects TRBV3-1 to TRBJ1-4; D is unclear. Germline V gene data show CDR1 as LGHDT and CDR2 as YNNKEL (reference sequence). CDR3 size: 13 residues. V was clipped by 3 bases and J by 8 bases, with 10 bases between them. The CDR3 DNA reads TGTGCCAGCAGCCAGGTCAGAGGCGAAAAACTGTTTTTT. This encodes CASSQVRGEKLFF.